Following are 32 T cell receptor beta chains from one sample sequenced in a study of early T cells in non-severe SARS-CoV-2 infection. One entry per CDR3 protein results from TCRdb running MiXCR on the 5' RACE reads. The sample lists 50,000 to 65,000 distinct CDR3 sequences, less than 20% seen once, with roughly 8.2% in the top ten. The starting material was whole blood, obtained at baseline. Receptors were obtained from an adult who was a healthcare worker with PCR-confirmed SARS-CoV-2 infection or an uninfected control (not recorded which).

The genes are TRBV4-3 and TRBJ2-2; D not resolved. The germline CDR1 and CDR2 sequences are LGHNA and YSLEER. The CDR3 has 13 residues. The V and J ends lost 0 bases and 8 bases respectively, with 7 bases between them. The CDR3 sequence: CASSQDLRGELFF. The CDR3 nucleotides are TGCGCCAGCAGCCAAGATCTCCGTGGGGAGCTGTTTTTT.

The chain has TRBV6-2 or TRBV6-3 and TRBJ2-7; D gene ambiguous. This CDR3 has 12 residues. Trimming removed 7 bases from V and 1 base from J, with 8 bases in between. Per the germline V gene, CDR1 is MNHEY and CDR2 is SVGEGT. The CDR3 sequence is CASKDVSYEQYF. In DNA, the CDR3 is TGTGCCAGCAAGGACGTATCCTACGAGCAGTACTTC.

This chain links TRBV2 with TRBJ2-7, with D perhaps matching TRBD1 (6 bases). V was cut by 7 bases and J by 1 base, with 11 bases left in between. The CDR3 covers 13 residues. Germline values: CDR1 SNHLY, CDR2 FYNNEI. The CDR3 protein is CASKRTVSYEQYF. The CDR3 DNA is TGTGCCAGCAAGAGGACAGTTTCCTACGAGCAGTACTTC.

This sequence joins TRBV9 and TRBJ1-1, with D possibly being TRBD1 (6 bases). The germline gives CDR1 SGDLS, CDR2 YYNGEE. V shed 3 bases and J shed 1 base, with 13 bases lying between them. This CDR3 has 15 amino acids. For the CDR3, the DNA is TGTGCCAGCAGCGCACGACTGGACAGGAACACTGAAGCTTTCTTT. It translates to CASSARLDRNTEAFF. The complete variable domain, with remaining parts taken from reference TRBV9 and TRBJ1-1, reads DSGVTQTPKHLITATGQRVTLRCSPRSGDLSVYWYQQSLDQGLQFLIQYYNGEERAKGNILERFSAQQFPDLHSELNLSSLELGDSALYFCASSARLDRNTEAFFGQGTRLTVV.

The CDR3 DNA sequence: TGTGCCAGCAGCCACTCAGGGGGCCGCTCCTACAATGAGCAGTTCTTC. Its translation: CASSHSGGRSYNEQFF. V gene TRBV12-3 or TRBV12-4 combines with J gene TRBJ2-1, with 8 nucleotides matching TRBD1. The V segment lost 6 bases and the J segment 0 bases; nucleotides outside the gene matches: 7. The CDR3 is 16 residues long.

Many counts were recorded for this clonotype. The J gene is TRBJ2-5, the V gene TRBV27; tentatively, D is TRBD2 (5 bases). The CDR3 has 13 residues. V was cut by 5 bases and J by 7 bases, with 14 bases left in between. Germline loops: CDR1 MNHEY, CDR2 SMNVEV (reference sequence). The CDR3: CASSPELRGTQYF. For the CDR3, the DNA is TGTGCCAGCAGTCCGGAATTACGGGGGACCCAGTACTTC.

This clonotype was picked up many times. The rearrangement uses TRBV19 and TRBJ2-7; unclear D gene. The ends were cut back, 4 bases at V and 1 base at J, with 17 bases in the middle. The CDR3 totals 16 residues. Germline V gene sequence: CDR1 LNHDA, CDR2 SQIVND (reference sequence). Here the CDR3 reads CASSRFGRSTSYEQYF. CDR3 bases: TGTGCCAGTAGTAGGTTTGGTCGGAGCACTTCCTACGAGCAGTACTTC.

Only a few counts were recorded for this clonotype. This sequence joins TRBV11-2 and TRBJ2-2; tentatively, D is TRBD1 (6 bases). CDR1 is SGHAT, CDR2 FQNNGV, per germline. V was trimmed by 4 bases and J by 6 bases, leaving 15 bases between them. The CDR3 is 15 amino acids. The CDR3 DNA sequence: TGTGCCAGCAGCTCCAACCAGGGGAGCGCCGGGGAGCTGTTTTTT. Protein: CASSSNQGSAGELFF.

The chain combines TRBV9 with TRBJ1-6; D not resolved. Per germline, CDR1 SGDLS and CDR2 YYNGEE. The CDR3 length is 13 residues. Trimming took off 0 bases at V and 6 bases at J, with 4 bases between the two ends. CDR3 residues: CASSVGFNSPLHF. The CDR3 DNA follows: TGTGCCAGCAGCGTAGGGTTTAATTCACCCCTCCACTTT.

J is TRBJ2-2 and V is TRBV5-1; TRBD1 aligns across 9 bases. Germline V gives CDR1 SGHRS, CDR2 YFSETQ. The CDR3 has 15 residues. Germline trimming cut 3 bases from V and 3 bases from J; bases unmatched to any gene: 3. The CDR3 sequence: CASSWDRVDTGELFF. The CDR3 DNA reads TGCGCCAGCAGCTGGGACAGGGTGGACACCGGGGAGCTGTTTTTT.

This clonotype has at least ten counts. CDR3 coding DNA: TGTGCCAGCAGCCGGAGAGGAGGGGCTCGATCCTACAATGAGCAGTTCTTC. Its protein is CASSRRGGARSYNEQFF. This sequence joins TRBV14 and TRBJ2-1; D might be TRBD2 (6 bases). In germline, CDR1 is SGHDN, CDR2 FVKESK. The CDR3 length is 17 residues. V lost 4 bases and J 1 base, leaving 17 bases between the germline ends.

This clonotype was found a few times. The genes are TRBV20-1 and TRBJ1-2; TRBD1 matches at 9 bases. The germline CDR1 and CDR2 sequences are DFQATT and SNEGSKA (reference sequence). The CDR3 is made up of 14 amino acids. The V segment lost 3 bases and the J segment 2 bases; nucleotides outside the gene matches: 4. DNA of the CDR3: TGCAGTGCTAGTACAGGGGGCGCGAACTATGGCTACACCTTC. This sequence encodes CSASTGGANYGYTF.

This clonotype showed up many times. CDR3 sequence (DNA): TGCAGCCCCCGTTGGAGCAATGAGCAGTTCTTC. Amino acids: CSPRWSNEQFF. The chain employs TRBV29-1 and TRBJ2-1; the D is unclear. The V gene lost 8 bases and the J gene lost 6 bases, with 11 bases spanning the gap. This CDR3 has 11 residues. Germline values: CDR1 SQVTM, CDR2 ANQGSEA.

This chain joins TRBV20-1 and TRBJ1-2; D is undetermined. Germline assignment: CDR1 DFQATT and CDR2 SNEGSKA (reference sequence). V dropped 1 base and J dropped 4 bases, with 13 bases sitting between them. This CDR3 has 14 amino acids. The CDR3, as DNA: TGCAGTGCTAGAGCGGTGGGGATCTCCTATGGCTACACCTTC. As protein: CSARAVGISYGYTF.

This clonotype was counted ten times or more. The rearrangement uses TRBV18 and TRBJ1-6, with D unresolved. The CDR3 covers 14 residues. Between the trimmed V and J ends, which lost 2 bases and 8 bases, there was a span of 10 bases. CDR1 and CDR2 (germline): KGHSH, LQKENI. In DNA form, the CDR3 reads TGTGCCAGCTCACCAACACCCACCGATTCACCCCTCCACTTT. Its translation: CASSPTPTDSPLHF.

The chain couples TRBV5-4 to TRBJ2-5; D unresolved. Looked up from germline, CDR1 is SGHNT and CDR2 is YYREEE (reference sequence). Trimming shortened V by 2 bases and J by 2 bases, and 7 bases separated the two germline ends. The CDR3 length is 13 residues. Here the CDR3 reads CASSFRKQETQYF. The CDR3 DNA follows: TGTGCCAGCAGCTTCAGAAAACAAGAGACCCAGTACTTC.

The chain couples TRBV19 to TRBJ2-2; TRBD1 matches 8 bases. The CDR3 length is 14 residues. The germline CDR1 and CDR2 sequences are LNHDA and SQIVND (reference sequence). J was trimmed by 4 bases and V by 9 bases; bases with no gene match: 7. The CDR3 loop reads CASMTGDGTGELFF. CDR3 sequence (DNA): TGTGCCAGCATGACAGGGGATGGCACCGGGGAGCTGTTTTTT.

The chain has TRBV19 and TRBJ2-5; D might be TRBD2 (6 bases). Germline loops: CDR1 LNHDA, CDR2 SQIVND (reference sequence). The CDR3 consists of 13 residues. V dropped 4 bases and J dropped 2 bases, with 8 bases sitting between them. The CDR3 DNA sequence: TGTGCCAGTAGTAGGGACTTACAAGAGACCCAGTACTTC. It translates to CASSRDLQETQYF.

This clonotype was picked up a small number of times. CDR3 in amino acids: CASGQGKLLSYGYTF. The CDR3 region has the DNA TGTGCCAGCGGACAGGGGAAGCTATTAAGCTATGGCTACACCTTC. The chain links TRBV19 to TRBJ1-2; 9 bases are a match to TRBD1. Trimming cost V 9 bases and J 4 bases; bases outside gene matches: 12. CDR1 is LNHDA and CDR2 is SQIVND in the germline V gene (reference sequence). CDR3 length: 15 amino acids.

This clonotype was seen many times. CDR3 bases: TGTGCCAGCAGCTTACCAGGAGTCCGACTAGTAGAGACCCAGTACTTC. Encoded protein: CASSLPGVRLVETQYF. The V call is TRBV7-2, the J call TRBJ2-5; perhaps TRBD2 as D (6 bases). This CDR3 contains 16 residues. Germline lookup yields CDR1 SGHTA and CDR2 FQGNSA. V was clipped by 2 bases and J by 4 bases, with 17 bases between them.

V gene TRBV6-5 combines with J gene TRBJ2-5, with D hard to call. V was clipped by 0 bases and J by 4 bases, with 15 bases between them. The CDR3 totals 16 residues. The germline CDR1 and CDR2 sequences are MNHEY and SVGAGI. CDR3 in DNA: TGTGCCAGCAGTTACTCACCCCTCCCTACATCAGAGACCCAGTACTTC. Its protein product is CASSYSPLPTSETQYF.

This clonotype was detected a few times. CDR3 residues: CASSYLNGETQYF. The DNA for the CDR3 is TGTGCCAGCAGTTACCTTAACGGTGAGACCCAGTACTTC. The rearrangement links TRBV6-6 to TRBJ2-5; D uncertain. The germline V gene has CDR1 MNHNY and CDR2 SVGAGI (reference sequence). Trimming stripped 2 bases from V and 5 bases from J, with 9 bases between. The CDR3 totals 13 residues.

In this sample, this clonotype turned up a few times. The chain has TRBV5-4 and TRBJ1-1; perhaps TRBD1 as D (6 bases). V was cut by 5 bases and J by 3 bases, with 11 bases left in between. The CDR3 loop spans 13 amino acids. CDR1 is SGHNT and CDR2 is YYREEE in the germline V gene (reference sequence). The CDR3 spells CASRPGQYTEAFF. The CDR3 DNA follows: TGTGCCAGCAGGCCAGGACAGTACACTGAAGCTTTCTTT.

There are a few counts of this clonotype. This sequence joins TRBV13 and TRBJ1-6; tentative D call: TRBD1 (5 bases). Trimming took 2 bases from V and 7 from J, leaving 12 bases between them. Per germline, CDR1 PRHDT and CDR2 FYEKMQ (reference sequence). The CDR3 totals 15 residues. CDR3 protein: CASSLKEGPNSPLHF. The CDR3 DNA follows: TGTGCCAGCAGCTTAAAGGAGGGACCGAATTCACCCCTCCACTTT.

This clonotype was counted between two and nine times. J is TRBJ2-7 and V is TRBV6-5; D remains ambiguous. The length of the CDR3 is 20 residues. Trimming removed 4 bases at V and 6 bases at J, with 34 bases between. Germline CDR1 is MNHEY and CDR2 is SVGAGI. The CDR3 DNA sequence: TGTGCCAGCAGTTTTGTCGTTATCAGCTGGTTTGATTTTTCGACGCTCGAGCAGTACTTC. Translated, it gives CASSFVVISWFDFSTLEQYF.

This clonotype turned up a few times. The chain is built from TRBV12-3 or TRBV12-4 and TRBJ2-2; no firm D call. The ends were cut back, 4 bases at V and 7 bases at J, with 4 bases in the middle. This CDR3 is built from 11 residues. In nucleotides, the CDR3 is TGTGCCAGCAGTTCTTTCGGGGAGCTGTTTTTT. Protein: CASSSFGELFF.

At least ten counts were recorded for this clonotype. The chain uses TRBV20-1 and TRBJ1-5; D unresolved. The germline gives CDR1 DFQATT, CDR2 SNEGSKA (reference sequence). The CDR3 runs to 14 residues. Trimming removed 2 bases from V and 2 bases from J, with 10 bases in between. The CDR3 nucleotides are TGCAGTGCTAGATCACAGTCGCGCAATCAGCCCCAGCATTTT. It encodes CSARSQSRNQPQHF.

The CDR3 region has the DNA TGTGCCAGCAGTTTATTACTAAGCACAGATACGCAGTATTTT. Protein: CASSLLLSTDTQYF. The chain is built from TRBV27 and TRBJ2-3; D gene unclear. Germline assignment: CDR1 MNHEY and CDR2 SMNVEV (reference sequence). The CDR3 spans 14 residues. V lost 1 base and J 0 bases, leaving 5 bases between the germline ends.

The chain recombines TRBV2 with TRBJ1-5; 8 nucleotides agree with TRBD1. This CDR3 has 15 residues. Trimming at V came to 7 bases and at J to 3 bases, leaving 8 bases not matched to a gene. The V gene's germline CDR1 is SNHLY and CDR2 FYNNEI. CDR3 nucleotides: TGTGCCAGCACCCAGGGGACAGGATACAATCAGCCCCAGCATTTT. As protein: CASTQGTGYNQPQHF. The full variable domain, completed using reference TRBV2 and TRBJ1-5, is EPEVTQTPSHQVTQMGQEVILRCVPISNHLYFYWYRQILGQKVEFLVSFYNNEISEKSEIFDDQFSVERPDGSNFTLKIRSTKLEDSAMYFCASTQGTGYNQPQHFGDGTRLSIL.

The chain employs TRBV6-6 and TRBJ1-1; a possible D gene is TRBD1 (5 bases). Germline CDR1 MNHNY, CDR2 SVGAGI (reference sequence). The CDR3 runs 15 residues. The V gene lost 3 bases and the J gene lost 4 bases, with 15 bases spanning the gap. In DNA form, the CDR3 reads TGTGCCAGCAGTTATCGTGGAGGGGAGGGCACTGAAGCTTTCTTT. This sequence encodes CASSYRGGEGTEAFF.

J is TRBJ1-6 and V is TRBV11-2; a weak D match, TRBD1 (6 bases). CDR3 length: 16 amino acids. In germline, CDR1 is SGHAT, CDR2 FQNNGV. Trimming shortened V by 3 bases and J by 5 bases, and 14 bases separated the two germline ends. In DNA form, the CDR3 reads TGTGCCAGCAGCTTGTACCAACAGGGAAATAATTCACCCCTCCACTTT. Protein product: CASSLYQQGNNSPLHF.

The chain recombines TRBV7-2 with TRBJ1-4; no definite D call. V gave up 5 bases and J gave up 3 bases, with 13 bases separating them. This CDR3 has 15 amino acids. Germline V CDR1 and CDR2: SGHTA, FQGNSA. CDR3 nucleotides: TGTGCCAGCAGCCGCTCGACACTATCTAATGAAAAACTGTTTTTT. Translation gives CASSRSTLSNEKLFF.